These 12 T cell receptor beta chains came from one sample sequenced in a study of T cell changes during pregnancy in multiple sclerosis. The table came from immunoSEQ multiplex PCR; TCRdb's copy has only in-frame clones and leaves some out. The sample gives 55,000 or so clones, around 93% of which show up once; about 0.15% is in the top ten. Sequencing used CD4+ T cells from peripheral blood mononuclear cells, obtained after pregnancy. These receptors originate from a female donor in good health, enrolled as a control in a pregnancy study.

The chain joins TRBV29-1 to TRBJ1-2, with D possibly matching TRBD1 (5 bases). CDR3 length equals 12 residues. The V gene lost 4 bases and the J gene lost 4 bases, with 10 bases spanning the gap. Germline V CDR1 and CDR2: SQVTM, ANQGSEA. This CDR3 reads CSVGEQGYGYTF. CDR3 DNA: TGCAGCGTTGGCGAGCAGGGCTATGGCTACACCTTC.

The chain employs TRBV28 and TRBJ2-7; TRBD1 matches 9 bases. V lost 5 bases, J lost 4 bases, and 9 bases stayed unmatched. The germline V gene encodes CDR1 MDHEN and CDR2 SYDVKM. The CDR3 extends over 15 amino acids. The DNA of the CDR3 is TGTGCCAGCAGTCTCCCCGGGACAGGGCAATACGAGCAGTACTTC. Amino acids: CASSLPGTGQYEQYF.

The chain joins TRBV30 to TRBJ2-5, with 7 bases matching TRBD2. The V and J ends lost 4 bases and 7 bases, in that order; junction bases with no gene match: 12. The germline CDR1 and CDR2 sequences are GTSNPN and SVGIG (reference sequence). The CDR3 has 14 amino acids. CDR3 sequence reads: CAWTALSGFGTQYF. The CDR3 DNA reads as TGTGCCTGGACCGCCCTTAGCGGGTTTGGGACCCAGTACTTC.

This clone appeared a few times. J is TRBJ1-5 and V is TRBV29-1, with TRBD1 matching over 7 bases. In germline, CDR1 is SQVTM, CDR2 ANQGSEA. With 6 bases clipped from V and 6 bases from J, the junction kept 11 bases outside the gene matches. CDR3 length equals 14 residues. CDR3 sequence: CSVRQGFEGQPQHF. DNA of the CDR3: TGCAGCGTGCGACAGGGCTTCGAGGGTCAGCCCCAGCATTTT.

The chain joins TRBV28 to TRBJ2-3, with D possibly being TRBD2 (6 bases). The CDR3 consists of 16 residues. CDR1 is MDHEN and CDR2 is SYDVKM in the germline V gene. V lost 0 bases to trimming and J lost 0 bases, with 10 bases between them. The CDR3 reads CASSLWGGRSTDTQYF. The CDR3 nucleotides are TGTGCCAGCAGTTTATGGGGGGGACGTAGCACAGATACGCAGTATTTT.

V and J are TRBV18 and TRBJ1-2; tentative D call: TRBD1 (6 bases). V shed 6 bases and J shed 5 bases, with 13 bases lying between them. Germline lookup yields CDR1 KGHSH and CDR2 LQKENI. The CDR3 is 13 amino acids. The CDR3 reads CASSRQETYGYTF. CDR3 in DNA: TGTGCCAGCTCCCGACAGGAGACATATGGCTACACCTTC.

The chain carries TRBV19 and TRBJ1-1; a possible D gene is TRBD1 (6 bases). Trimming stripped 3 bases from V and 6 bases from J, with 14 bases between. Germline V CDR1 and CDR2: LNHDA, SQIVND (reference sequence). This CDR3 spans 14 amino acids. The CDR3 DNA follows: TGTGCCAGTAGTATGCACCGGGACACCTCTGAAGCTTTCTTT. This translates into CASSMHRDTSEAFF.

This clone was detected only once. The chain joins TRBV28 to TRBJ2-7; 9 nucleotides agree with TRBD1. Trimming removed 4 bases from V and 6 bases from J; junction bases left unmatched: 10. Germline CDR1 MDHEN, CDR2 SYDVKM. The CDR3 is 15 residues long. The CDR3 protein is CASSSPQGALGEQYF. The CDR3 DNA follows: TGTGCCAGCAGTTCCCCACAGGGGGCGCTGGGCGAGCAGTACTTC. Combining the CDR3 with reference TRBV28 and TRBJ2-7 gives the whole variable domain DVKVTQSSRYLVKRTGEKVFLECVQDMDHENMFWYRQDPGLGLRLIYFSYDVKMKEKGDIPEGYSVSREKKERFSLILESASTNQTSMYLCASSSPQGALGEQYFGPGTRLTVT.

This chain joins TRBV28 and TRBJ1-2; tentatively, D is TRBD1 (5 bases). The CDR3 loop spans 12 amino acids. Trimming took off 5 bases at V and 8 bases at J, with 12 bases between the two ends. Germline loops: CDR1 MDHEN, CDR2 SYDVKM. The DNA for the CDR3 is TGTGCCAGCAGTCGGACATATAGGGGCTACACCTTC. Translation: CASSRTYRGYTF.

The J gene is TRBJ2-3, the V gene TRBV5-1; 9 bases are a match to TRBD2. The CDR3 spans 16 residues. Trimming removed 1 base from V and 3 bases from J; junction bases left unmatched: 6. Germline V CDR1 and CDR2: SGHRS, YFSETQ. For the CDR3, the DNA is TGCGCCAGCAGCTTGTTAGGGAGCGGGGGGACAGATACGCAGTATTTT. It is translated as CASSLLGSGGTDTQYF.

The chain links TRBV20-1 to TRBJ2-1; a weak D match, TRBD2 (6 bases). Germline-derived CDR1 and CDR2 are DFQATT and SNEGSKA (reference sequence). Trimming shortened V by 7 bases and J by 9 bases, and 13 bases separated the two germline ends. The CDR3 loop spans 11 amino acids. The CDR3 loop reads CSGVGGSEQFF. The CDR3 DNA sequence: TGCAGTGGAGTCGGGGGTAGTGAGCAGTTCTTC.

Concerning this clone itself: At one of its ends the junction is not consistent with the germline gene, which may arise from a read error. The rearrangement links TRBV18 to TRBJ2-5, with 7 bases matching TRBD1. CDR3 length: 17 amino acids. Germline V gene lookup returns CDR1 KGHSH and CDR2 LQKENI. The CDR3 here is CASSPSPFRQGEETQYF. In nucleotides, the CDR3 is TGTGCCAGTTCACCCTCCCCATTTCGACAGGGTGAGGAGACCCAGTACTTC.